Below are 7 T cell receptor beta chains sequenced from a single sample in a study of T cells after posttransplantation cyclophosphamide. Busulfan-fludarabine conditioning, marrow transplant, and cyclophosphamide on days +3 and +4 were administered. Profiled with immunoSEQ multiplex PCR; TCRdb holds only in-frame clones, not every one. The sample was found to contain 2,000 to 3,000 clones, and every one recurs. This specimen consisted of PBMCs, obtained after an allogeneic stem cell transplant with post-transplant cyclophosphamide. The origin of the receptors is a female patient between 60 and 69 years old who received an allogeneic stem cell transplant from an unrelated donor, was CMV-positive, and had acute GVHD only. Certain T cells may be donor cells from the graft.

This clone was detected ten times or more. V gene TRBV5-1 combines with J gene TRBJ1-2; perhaps TRBD1 as D (6 bases). V was trimmed by 4 bases and J by 2 bases, leaving 15 bases between them. Germline CDR1 reads SGHRS; CDR2 reads YFSETQ. This CDR3 is built from 15 residues. As DNA, the CDR3 is TGCGCCAGCAGCGATGGTGGGACAACCAACTATGGCTACACCTTC. It codes for CASSDGGTTNYGYTF. Complete variable domain (other parts from reference TRBV5-1 and TRBJ1-2): KAGVTQTPRYLIKTRGQQVTLSCSPISGHRSVSWYQQTPGQGLQFLFEYFSETQRNKGNFPGRFSGRQFSNSRSEMNVSTLELGDSALYLCASSDGGTTNYGYTFGSGTRLTVV.

This clone is labeled as medium-sized. The chain uses TRBV7-9 and TRBJ2-1; 7 bases line up with TRBD2. The V segment lost 4 bases and the J segment 0 bases; nucleotides outside the gene matches: 6. There are 16 residues in the CDR3. CDR1 is SEHNR and CDR2 is FQNEAQ in the germline V gene (reference sequence). The CDR3: CASSWGSGASYNEQFF. CDR3 coding DNA: TGTGCCAGCAGCTGGGGAAGCGGGGCCTCCTACAATGAGCAGTTCTTC.

This clone was seen ten or more times. This sequence joins TRBV7-6 and TRBJ2-7; unclear D gene. The germline V and J ends were trimmed by 5 bases and 4 bases, with 12 bases remaining between them. Germline V gene data show CDR1 as SGHVS and CDR2 as FNYEAQ. The CDR3 contains 13 residues. In DNA, the CDR3 is TGTGCCAGCAGCGCCTACCCCTTTTACGAGCAGTACTTC. This codes for CASSAYPFYEQYF.

This clone occurred many times. The chain couples TRBV4-2 to TRBJ2-7; 8 bases are a match to TRBD1. The CDR3 length is 14 residues. Germline lookup yields CDR1 LGHNA and CDR2 YNFKEQ. The J segment lost 5 bases and the V segment lost 4 bases, leaving 7 bases of the junction unmatched. Here the CDR3 DNA reads TGTGCCAGCAGCCCCACAGGGGGAAGGGACGAGCAGTACTTC. This codes for CASSPTGGRDEQYF.

This clone was picked up many times. V and J are TRBV19 and TRBJ2-3, with D unresolved. CDR1 is LNHDA, CDR2 SQIVND, per germline (reference sequence). Trimming took off 5 bases at V and 0 bases at J, with 6 bases between the two ends. The CDR3 contains 13 residues. Here the CDR3 reads CASSRASTDTQYF. In DNA form, the CDR3 reads TGTGCCAGTAGTCGAGCTAGCACAGATACGCAGTATTTT.

This clone was counted at least ten times. This chain connects TRBV28 to TRBJ1-5; TRBD1 matches 8 bases. With 3 bases clipped from V and 0 bases from J, the junction kept 7 bases outside the gene matches. CDR3 length equals 17 residues. Germline V lookup: CDR1 MDHEN, CDR2 SYDVKM. The CDR3 nucleotides are TGTGCCAGCAGTTTCTTGTCCAGGGGGCTTAGCAATCAGCCCCAGCATTTT. Residues: CASSFLSRGLSNQPQHF. The variable domain in full, with the rest retrieved from reference TRBV28 and TRBJ1-5, is DVKVTQSSRYLVKRTGEKVFLECVQDMDHENMFWYRQDPGLGLRLIYFSYDVKMKEKGDIPEGYSVSREKKERFSLILESASTNQTSMYLCASSFLSRGLSNQPQHFGDGTRLSIL.

Many counts were recorded for this clone. The V call is TRBV2, the J call TRBJ2-7, with D uncertain. V lost 6 bases and J lost 2, with 8 bases in between. Looked up from germline, CDR1 is SNHLY and CDR2 is FYNNEI. The CDR3 length is 12 residues. CDR3 loop: CASSASPYEQYF. The CDR3 region has the DNA TGTGCCAGCAGCGCGTCACCCTACGAGCAGTACTTC.